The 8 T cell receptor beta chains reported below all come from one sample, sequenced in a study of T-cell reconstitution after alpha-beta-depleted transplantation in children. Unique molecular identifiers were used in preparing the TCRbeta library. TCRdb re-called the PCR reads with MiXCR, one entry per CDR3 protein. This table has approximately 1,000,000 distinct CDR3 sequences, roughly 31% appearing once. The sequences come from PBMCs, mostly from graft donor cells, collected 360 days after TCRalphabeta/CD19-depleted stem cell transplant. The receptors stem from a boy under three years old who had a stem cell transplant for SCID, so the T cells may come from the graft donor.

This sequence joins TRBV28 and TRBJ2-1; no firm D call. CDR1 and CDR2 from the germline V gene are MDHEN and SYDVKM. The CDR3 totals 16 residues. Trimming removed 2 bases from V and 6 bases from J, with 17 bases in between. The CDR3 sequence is CASSLEVAESANEQFF. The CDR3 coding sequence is TGTGCCAGCAGTTTAGAGGTCGCGGAATCCGCCAATGAGCAGTTCTTC.

DNA for the CDR3: TGTGCCTGGAGTGTACTCGATGGCTACACCTTC. It is translated as CAWSVLDGYTF. The genes are TRBV30 and TRBJ1-2; D not certain. V lost 0 bases and J 6 bases, leaving 5 bases between the germline ends. This CDR3 region has 11 residues. CDR1 is GTSNPN, CDR2 SVGIG, per germline (reference sequence).

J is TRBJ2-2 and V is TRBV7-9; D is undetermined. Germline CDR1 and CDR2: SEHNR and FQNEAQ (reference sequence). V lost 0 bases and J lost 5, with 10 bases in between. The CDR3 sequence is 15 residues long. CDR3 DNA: TGTGCCAGCAGCTTAGCGAGATCAACGACCGGGGAGCTGTTTTTT. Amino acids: CASSLARSTTGELFF.

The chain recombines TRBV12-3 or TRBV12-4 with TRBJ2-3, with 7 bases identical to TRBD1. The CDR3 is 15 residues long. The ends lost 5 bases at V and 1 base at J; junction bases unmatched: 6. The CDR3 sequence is CASSTQRGRTDTQYF. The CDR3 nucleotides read TGTGCCAGCAGTACCCAAAGGGGGCGCACAGATACGCAGTATTTT.

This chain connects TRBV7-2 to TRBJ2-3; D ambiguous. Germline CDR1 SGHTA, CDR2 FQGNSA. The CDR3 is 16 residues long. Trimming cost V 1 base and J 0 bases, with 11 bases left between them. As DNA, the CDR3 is TGTGCCAGCAGCTTAGTAGCAACCACAAGCACAGATACGCAGTATTTT. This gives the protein CASSLVATTSTDTQYF.

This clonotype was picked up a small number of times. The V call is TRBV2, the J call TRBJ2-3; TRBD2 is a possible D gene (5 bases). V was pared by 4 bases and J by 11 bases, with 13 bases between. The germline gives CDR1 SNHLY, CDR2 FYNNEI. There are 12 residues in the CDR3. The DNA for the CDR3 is TGTGCCAGCAGTGGGACTCCCGGGGTGCAGTATTTT. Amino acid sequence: CASSGTPGVQYF.

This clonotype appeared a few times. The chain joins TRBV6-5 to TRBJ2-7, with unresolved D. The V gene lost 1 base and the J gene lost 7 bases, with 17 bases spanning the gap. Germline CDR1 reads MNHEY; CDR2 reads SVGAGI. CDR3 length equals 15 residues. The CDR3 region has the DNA TGTGCCAGCAGTTACTTTTCCCAAAGTGGGATGGAGCAGTACTTC. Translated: CASSYFSQSGMEQYF.

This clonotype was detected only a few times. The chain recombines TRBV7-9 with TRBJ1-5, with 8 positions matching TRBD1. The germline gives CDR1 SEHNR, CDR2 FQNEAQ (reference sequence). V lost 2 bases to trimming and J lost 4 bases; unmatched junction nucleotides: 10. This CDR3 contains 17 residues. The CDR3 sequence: CASSLFPGQGLNQPQHF. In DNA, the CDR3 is TGTGCCAGCAGCTTATTTCCAGGACAGGGATTAAATCAGCCCCAGCATTTT. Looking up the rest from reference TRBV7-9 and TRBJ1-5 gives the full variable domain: DTGVSQNPRHKITKRGQNVTFRCDPISEHNRLYWYRQTLGQGPEFLTYFQNEAQLEKSRLLSDRFSAERPKGSFSTLEIQRTEQGDSAMYLCASSLFPGQGLNQPQHFGDGTRLSIL.